The 17 T cell receptor beta chains below all came from one sample that was sequenced in a study of cytomegalovirus exposure and HLA in healthy donors. 60 Vbeta and 13 Jbeta primers were used in PCR. The assay was immunoSEQ multiplex PCR, and TCRdb's table has in-frame clones only and misses some. The sample includes around 130,000 clones, 70% to 85% of them seen just once. Sequencing was carried out using PBMCs. The receptors stem from a man aged 18 to 35 in good health and CMV-seropositive.

In this sample, this clone turned up a few times. The genes are TRBV13 and TRBJ1-6; D possibly corresponds to TRBD1 (6 bases). V was cut by 2 bases and J by 2 bases, with 10 bases left in between. CDR1 and CDR2 from the germline V gene are PRHDT and FYEKMQ (reference sequence). This CDR3 region has 16 residues. The CDR3 spells CASSLQGSAYNSPLHF. Written as DNA, the CDR3 is TGTGCCAGCAGCTTACAGGGGAGCGCCTATAATTCACCCCTCCACTTT.

The CDR3 DNA follows: TGTGCCATCAGTCCAACGGACACGGCCAATCAGCCCCAGCATTTT. As protein: CAISPTDTANQPQHF. The chain is built from TRBV10-3 and TRBJ1-5, with D possibly matching TRBD1 (5 bases). Trimming pared 5 bases from V and 3 bases from J, leaving 14 bases between. CDR3 length: 15 residues. CDR1 is ENHRY, CDR2 SYGVKD, per germline.

This clone has just a few counts. The chain combines TRBV5-4 with TRBJ2-1; 8 nucleotides line up with TRBD1. J was trimmed by 2 bases and V by 4 bases; bases with no gene match: 11. Germline CDR1 is SGHNT and CDR2 is YYREEE (reference sequence). The CDR3 has 17 residues. In nucleotides, the CDR3 is TGTGCCAGCAGCCGAAATACTAACAGGGGGGCCTACAATGAGCAGTTCTTC. This encodes CASSRNTNRGAYNEQFF.

This sequence joins TRBV7-9 and TRBJ2-3; 9 nucleotides match TRBD1. V dropped 5 bases and J dropped 4; count of bases not matched to a gene: 7. Germline V gives CDR1 SEHNR, CDR2 FQNEAQ (reference sequence). The CDR3 consists of 15 residues. CDR3 sequence: CASSRTGGVPDTQYF. The CDR3 DNA reads as TGTGCCAGCAGCCGAACAGGGGGCGTCCCAGATACGCAGTATTTT.

The rearrangement joins TRBV30 to TRBJ2-5, with TRBD2 matching 10 bases. Germline trimming cut 2 bases from V and 2 bases from J; bases unmatched to any gene: 5. Germline loops: CDR1 GTSNPN, CDR2 SVGIG (reference sequence). There are 15 residues in the CDR3. CDR3 sequence: CAWSRASGGQETQYF. DNA for the CDR3: TGTGCCTGGAGTAGGGCTAGCGGGGGACAAGAGACCCAGTACTTC.

This clone has just a few counts. This chain connects TRBV6-1 to TRBJ1-2; TRBD1 is a possible D gene (6 bases). V was clipped by 4 bases and J by 6 bases, with 21 bases between them. This CDR3 is 16 amino acids long. The germline V gene has CDR1 MNHNS and CDR2 SASEGT. The chain's CDR3 is CASSVIYGQSKDGYTF. CDR3 nucleotide sequence: TGTGCCAGCAGTGTAATTTATGGACAGTCGAAAGATGGCTACACCTTC.

The V and J genes are TRBV6-5 and TRBJ1-5, with TRBD1 as a possible D gene (6 bases). V lost 5 bases and J lost 7, with 15 bases in between. The germline V gene encodes CDR1 MNHEY and CDR2 SVGAGI. The CDR3 extends over 14 amino acids. The DNA for the CDR3 is TGTGCCAGCAGTGCCAACAGCAGGGGACAGCCCCAGCATTTT. This encodes CASSANSRGQPQHF.

The CDR3 loop reads CASSLVINRATLAKNIQYF. The CDR3 DNA reads TGTGCCAGCAGCTTGGTGATTAACAGGGCCACACTAGCCAAAAACATTCAGTACTTC. V gene TRBV5-6 combines with J gene TRBJ2-4; perhaps TRBD1 as D (6 bases). The CDR3 has 19 residues. Trimming shortened V by 0 bases and J by 0 bases, and 19 bases separated the two germline ends. Germline V gene data show CDR1 as SGHDT and CDR2 as YYEEEE. Looking up the rest from reference TRBV5-6 and TRBJ2-4 gives the full variable domain: DAGVTQSPTHLIKTRGQQVTLRCSPKSGHDTVSWYQQALGQGPQFIFQYYEEEERQRGNFPDRFSGHQFPNYSSELNVNALLLGDSALYLCASSLVINRATLAKNIQYFGAGTRLSVL.

This clone was detected once. V is TRBV27 and J is TRBJ1-5, with unresolved D. This CDR3 is built from 16 residues. The germline V and J ends were trimmed by 6 bases and 5 bases, with 20 bases remaining between them. CDR1 and CDR2 from the germline V gene are MNHEY and SMNVEV (reference sequence). CDR3 sequence (DNA): TGTGCCAGCAGCCGCAACGAGGGTGGTATCGATCAGCCCCAGCATTTT. Amino acids: CASSRNEGGIDQPQHF.

As to this clone: The conserved phenylalanine or tryptophan normally closing the CDR3 is absent here, so this likely arose from a read error. J is TRBJ1-2 and V is TRBV6-5, with D possibly being TRBD1 (5 bases). V was shortened by 0 bases and J by 1 base, with 9 bases between the two germline ends. The CDR3 sequence is 15 residues long. The germline CDR1 and CDR2 sequences are MNHEY and SVGAGI. In nucleotides, the CDR3 is TGTGCCAGCAGTTACTCAAGGAGGGGTAACTATGGCTACACCCTC. Protein product: CASSYSRRGNYGYTL.

This sequence joins TRBV6-1 and TRBJ2-6; 12 nucleotides match TRBD2. V shed 1 base, J shed 3 bases, and the junction held 1 base outside the gene matches. This CDR3 has 17 residues. The germline V gene encodes CDR1 MNHNS and CDR2 SASEGT. CDR3 region: CASSEELAGGGANVLTF. The CDR3 nucleotides read TGTGCCAGCAGTGAAGAACTAGCGGGGGGTGGGGCCAACGTCCTGACTTTC.

The chain uses TRBV7-8 and TRBJ1-1; 10 bases line up with TRBD1. Germline loops: CDR1 SGHVS, CDR2 FQNEAQ. The CDR3 spans 16 residues. Trimming removed 5 bases from V and 4 bases from J; junction bases left unmatched: 10. The CDR3 DNA reads TGTGCCAGCAGCCCCGGGACAGGGGAGGGTTCCACTGAAGCTTTCTTT. This gives the protein CASSPGTGEGSTEAFF.

This chain uses TRBV10-2 with TRBJ1-1, with D perhaps TRBD1 (5 bases). Per the germline V gene, CDR1 is WSHSY and CDR2 is SAAADI. The length of the CDR3 is 12 residues. The V and J ends lost 3 bases and 4 bases respectively, with 6 bases between them. CDR3: CASSERGTEAFF. The DNA for the CDR3 is TGCGCCAGCAGTGAAAGGGGCACTGAAGCTTTCTTT.

V is TRBV15 and J is TRBJ1-1; the D gene is possibly TRBD1 (5 bases). The germline V and J ends were trimmed by 2 bases and 8 bases, with 12 bases remaining between them. CDR1 LNHNV and CDR2 YYDKDF come from the germline V gene (reference sequence). The CDR3 contains 13 residues. In nucleotides, the CDR3 is TGTGCCACCAGCAGACAGACGACAGAGGAAGCTTTCTTT. Translating gives CATSRQTTEEAFF.

This clone was observed a single time. The chain employs TRBV30 and TRBJ2-7; possibly TRBD1 for D (5 bases). The length of the CDR3 is 14 residues. Germline loops: CDR1 GTSNPN, CDR2 SVGIG (reference sequence). V lost 4 bases to trimming and J lost 0 bases, with 13 bases between them. CDR3 DNA: TGTGCCTGGACCCCGAGGACAACCTCCTACGAGCAGTACTTC. It codes for CAWTPRTTSYEQYF.

The chain recombines TRBV7-9 with TRBJ2-1, with TRBD2 matching 11 bases. The V gene end was trimmed by 3 bases and the J gene end by 4 bases; junction bases not matched to a gene: 5. The CDR3 length is 16 residues. The germline gives CDR1 SEHNR, CDR2 FQNEAQ (reference sequence). CDR3 bases: TGTGCCAGCAGCTTGACTAGCGGGGCTTTGTACAATGAGCAGTTCTTC. Protein product: CASSLTSGALYNEQFF.

The genes are TRBV2 and TRBJ2-7, with D maybe TRBD1 (6 bases). There are 18 residues in the CDR3. The V and J ends lost 10 bases and 6 bases respectively, with 34 bases between them. CDR1 is SNHLY and CDR2 is FYNNEI in the germline V gene. CDR3: CATNTAVPQGALSSEQYF. CDR3 bases: TGTGCCACCAATACAGCAGTACCACAGGGCGCCTTGAGCTCCGAGCAGTACTTC.